This T cell receptor (beta chain) was obtained from a study of blood T cell repertoires in COVID-19. Assay used: immunoSEQ multiplex PCR; TCRdb lists only in-frame clones, some missing. This sample yields about 250,000 clones, of which nearly 95% are seen a single time; around 0.9% belongs to the top ten. Per the germline V gene, CDR1 is KGHSH and CDR2 is LQKENI. There are 18 residues in the CDR3. The ends were cut back, 0 bases at V and 5 bases at J, with 22 bases in the middle. The J gene is TRBJ1-1, the V gene TRBV18; TRBD1 is a possible D gene (5 bases). Sequencing used peripheral blood. This clonotype originated in a man aged 25-45 years with COVID-19, enrolled during active disease. The CDR3 DNA follows: TGTGCCAGCTCACCACCAATATTCAGCCAGGGTAAGGGGACTGAAGCTTTCTTT. Its translation is CASSPPIFSQGKGTEAFF.